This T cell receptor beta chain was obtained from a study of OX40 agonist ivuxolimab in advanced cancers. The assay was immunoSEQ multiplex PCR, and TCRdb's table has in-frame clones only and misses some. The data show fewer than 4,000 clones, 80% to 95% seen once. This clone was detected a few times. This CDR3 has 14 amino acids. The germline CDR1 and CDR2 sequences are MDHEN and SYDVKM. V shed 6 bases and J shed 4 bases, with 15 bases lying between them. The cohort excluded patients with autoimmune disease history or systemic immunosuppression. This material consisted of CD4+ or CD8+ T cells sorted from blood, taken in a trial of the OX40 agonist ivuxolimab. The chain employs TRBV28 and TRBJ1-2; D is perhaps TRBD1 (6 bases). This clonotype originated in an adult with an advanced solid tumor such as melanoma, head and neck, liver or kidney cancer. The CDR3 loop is CASSLGGLIYGYTF. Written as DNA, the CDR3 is TGTGCCAGCAGCCTCGGGGGCCTGATCTATGGCTACACCTTC.